The next 10 T cell receptor beta chains were all read from a single sample in a study of blood T cells in healthy people across ages. Sample-barcoded 5' priming and a J-beta primer mix drove a second PCR of roughly 6 to 12 cycles. TCRdb reprocessed the 5' RACE reads with MiXCR, giving one entry per CDR3 protein. The sample has hundreds of thousands of distinct CDR3 sequences; under 25% are singletons. The specimen sequenced was blood. The receptors come from a man between 65 and 80 years old in good health.

This clonotype was seen more than once but under ten times. The chain links TRBV5-1 to TRBJ2-2, with a tentative D call TRBD1 (6 bases). Germline assignment: CDR1 SGHRS and CDR2 YFSETQ. The CDR3 is 16 amino acids. V lost 0 bases to trimming and J lost 0 bases, with 9 bases between them. In DNA, the CDR3 is TGCGCCAGCAGCTTGGAGACAGGCCCGAACACCGGGGAGCTGTTTTTT. Translated: CASSLETGPNTGELFF.

This clonotype was detected ten times or more. The chain has TRBV7-9 and TRBJ2-4; no clear D. Trimming shortened V by 0 bases and J by 0 bases, and 9 bases separated the two germline ends. Germline loops: CDR1 SEHNR, CDR2 FQNEAQ (reference sequence). The CDR3 is 16 residues long. The CDR3: CASSLAGTLAKNIQYF. CDR3 bases: TGTGCCAGCAGCTTAGCTGGCACTTTAGCCAAAAACATTCAGTACTTC.

This clonotype was counted only a few times. The chain combines TRBV27 with TRBJ1-1; D unclear. Germline CDR1 and CDR2: MNHEY and SMNVEV (reference sequence). The CDR3 extends over 14 amino acids. Trimming took 5 bases from V and 0 from J, leaving 10 bases between them. Here the CDR3 DNA reads TGTGCCAGCAGTCCGCGTGGAATGAACACTGAAGCTTTCTTT. Protein: CASSPRGMNTEAFF.

The genes are TRBV6-1 and TRBJ2-2, with D possibly matching TRBD1 (6 bases). Trimming left V 0 bases short and J 4 bases short, with 15 bases between. The CDR3 is 17 amino acids. Germline V CDR1 and CDR2: MNHNS, SASEGT. The CDR3 protein is CASSEAPSRGGTGELFF. DNA for the CDR3: TGTGCCAGCAGTGAAGCTCCGAGCCGAGGGGGCACCGGGGAGCTGTTTTTT.

In its sample, this clonotype was seen a few times. The chain is built from TRBV5-1 and TRBJ1-2; D is possibly TRBD1 (6 bases). Germline V gives CDR1 SGHRS, CDR2 YFSETQ. The CDR3 has 16 amino acids. Trimming stripped 0 bases from V and 2 bases from J, with 14 bases between. The CDR3 DNA reads TGCGCCAGCAGCTTGGCTTCAGGCGGACAGAACTATGGCTACACCTTC. It is translated as CASSLASGGQNYGYTF.

Comments on this clonotype: The junction and the germline gene differ at one end; a read error may be behind it. The chain combines TRBV7-6 with TRBJ2-7, with TRBD2 identical over 9 bases. The CDR3 is 16 residues long. The germline CDR1 and CDR2 sequences are SGHVS and FNYEAQ. The DNA of the CDR3 is TGTGCTAGCAGCTCGACTAGCGGTTTGAAACCCTACGAGCAGTACTTC. It encodes CASSSTSGLKPYEQYF. The whole variable domain, remainder taken from reference TRBV7-6 and TRBJ2-7, is GAGVSQSPRYKVTKRGQDVALRCDPISGHVSLYWYRQALGQGPEFLTYFNYEAQQDKSGLPNDRFSAERPEGSISTLTIQRTEQRDSAMYRCASSSTSGLKPYEQYFGPGTRLTVT.

This clonotype showed up many times. The chain is built from TRBV20-1 and TRBJ2-3, with D perhaps matching TRBD2 (5 bases). Germline loops: CDR1 DFQATT, CDR2 SNEGSKA (reference sequence). V lost 2 bases, J lost 3 bases, and 12 bases lay in between. CDR3 size: 14 residues. In DNA form, the CDR3 reads TGCAGTGCTAGACCCGGGGTGGGTACAGATACGCAGTATTTT. Residues: CSARPGVGTDTQYF.

This clonotype was counted between two and nine times. The rearrangement joins TRBV27 to TRBJ2-3; 10 bases align to TRBD2. From germline, CDR1 is MNHEY and CDR2 SMNVEV (reference sequence). Trimming cost V 4 bases and J 0 bases; bases outside gene matches: 4. The CDR3 length is 16 residues. DNA for the CDR3: TGTGCCAGCAGTTCTCCGACTAGCGGGAGCACAGATACGCAGTATTTT. Translation gives CASSSPTSGSTDTQYF.

The chain has TRBV30 and TRBJ2-7; 8 nucleotides match TRBD1. The CDR3 has 14 amino acids. CDR1 is GTSNPN and CDR2 is SVGIG in the germline V gene (reference sequence). Losses at the gene ends were 1 base for V and 6 bases for J; bases not matched to a gene: 8. The CDR3 DNA reads TGTGCCTGGAGTGCCCCGGACAGGGCGGGCGAGCAGTACTTC. This codes for CAWSAPDRAGEQYF.

A word on this clonotype: The junction departs from germline at one end; a sequencing error may be responsible. The J gene is TRBJ1-5, the V gene TRBV27; a weak D match, TRBD1 (5 bases). CDR3 length: 15 amino acids. The germline V gene has CDR1 MNHEY and CDR2 SMNVEV (reference sequence). CDR3 nucleotides: TGTGCCGGCAGTCAGGGTGCTGGTAGCAATCAGCCCCAACATTTT. Translating it yields CAGSQGAGSNQPQHF.